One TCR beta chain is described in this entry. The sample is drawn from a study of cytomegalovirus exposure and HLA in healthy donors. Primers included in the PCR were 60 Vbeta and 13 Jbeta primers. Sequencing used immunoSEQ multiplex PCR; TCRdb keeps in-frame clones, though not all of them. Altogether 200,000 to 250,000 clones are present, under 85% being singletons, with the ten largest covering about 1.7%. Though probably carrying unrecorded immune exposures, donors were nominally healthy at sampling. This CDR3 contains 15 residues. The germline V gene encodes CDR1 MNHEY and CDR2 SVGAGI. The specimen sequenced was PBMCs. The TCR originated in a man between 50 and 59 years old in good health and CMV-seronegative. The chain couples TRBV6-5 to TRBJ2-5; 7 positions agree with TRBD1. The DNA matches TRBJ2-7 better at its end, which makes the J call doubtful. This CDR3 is CASSYSRQGHYEQYF. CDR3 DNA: TGTGCCAGCAGTTACTCGAGACAGGGCCACTACGAGCAGTACTTC.